The rows below give T cell receptor beta chains drawn from one sample of a study of memory CD4+ T cells and cytomegalovirus serostatus. Here immunoSEQ multiplex PCR was the method, and the copy in TCRdb shows in-frame clones only, minus some. Of approximately 60,000 clones listed, 80% to 90% are singletons. The sequenced material came from memory CD4+ T cells from blood. The receptor set was obtained from an adult in good health and CMV-seronegative. Each CDR3 is given with its conserved first and last residue. A D gene is named only where the DNA matches it firmly. A row's size may be missing; if present it is once, few, many or a size class.

v_gene	abundance	d_gene	j_gene	CDR3aa	CDR3nt
TRBV9	-	TRBD1	TRBJ2-1	CASSVAQGAFGLMNEQFF	TGTGCCAGCAGCGTAGCTCAGGGGGCTTTCGGTCTAATGAATGAGCAGTTCTTC
TRBV19	-	TRBD1	TRBJ2-1	CASRTGQGAYNEQFF	TGTGCCAGTAGAACGGGACAGGGAGCCTACAATGAGCAGTTCTTC
TRBV11-2	-	-	TRBJ1-2	CASSLGGNRERGYTF	TGTGCCAGCAGCTTAGGGGGGAACAGGGAGCGGGGCTACACCTTC
TRBV18	-	TRBD1	TRBJ2-5	CASSPRQGKETQYF	TGTGCCAGCTCACCTCGACAGGGCAAAGAGACCCAGTACTTC
TRBV7-2	-	TRBD2	TRBJ2-1	CASSLGFTSGRAYNEQFF	TGTGCCAGCAGCTTAGGGTTTACTAGCGGGAGGGCCTACAATGAGCAGTTCTTC
TRBV5-8	-	-	TRBJ1-2	CASSRTNTYYGYTF	TGTGCCAGCAGCCGGACGAACACTTACTATGGCTACACCTTC
TRBV7-3	-	-	TRBJ2-1	CASSPSLENEQFF	TGTGCCAGCAGCCCAAGCCTAGAGAATGAGCAGTTCTTC
TRBV19	-	-	TRBJ1-3	CASSIEGSSGNTIYF	TGTGCCAGTAGTATTGAAGGGAGCTCTGGAAACACCATATATTTT
TRBV5-1	-	-	TRBJ2-1	CASSLGMGSYNEQFF	TGCGCCAGCAGCTTGGGTATGGGGTCCTACAATGAGCAGTTCTTC
TRBV27	-	-	TRBJ2-7	CASTQGRGSYEQYF	TGTGCCAGCACTCAAGGGAGGGGGTCCTACGAGCAGTACTTC
TRBV11-3	-	-	TRBJ2-7	CASSSRASYPPYEQYF	TGTGCCAGCAGCTCCCGGGCCTCGTACCCCCCCTACGAGCAGTACTTC
TRBV27	-	-	TRBJ2-1	CASSLGDRKGSYNEQFF	TGTGCCAGCAGTTTAGGAGATCGGAAGGGGTCCTACAATGAGCAGTTCTTC
TRBV11-2	few	TRBD1	TRBJ1-2	CASSSTGGGKGYTF	TGTGCCAGCAGCTCGACAGGGGGAGGGAAGGGCTACACCTTC
TRBV7-8	-	TRBD2	TRBJ2-7	CASSPYRLAGAYEQYF	TGTGCCAGCAGCCCCTACCGACTAGCGGGGGCCTACGAGCAGTACTTC
TRBV5-4	-	TRBD2	TRBJ2-7	CASSVTSDSYEQYF	TGTGCCAGCAGCGTGACTAGCGACTCCTACGAGCAGTACTTC
TRBV28	once	-	TRBJ2-1	CASSFQHGYNEQFF	TGTGCCAGCAGTTTCCAACACGGTTACAATGAGCAGTTCTTC
TRBV6-6	-	-	TRBJ2-7	CASCQTPIEKQYF	TGTGCCAGTTGTCAAACGCCCATTGAGAAGCAGTACTTC
TRBV7-2	-	TRBD2	TRBJ2-2	CASSGTSGSTGELFF	TGTGCCAGTTCCGGGACTAGCGGATCCACCGGGGAGCTGTTTTTT
TRBV5-1	-	TRBD2	TRBJ2-1	CASNREGGFNNEQFF	TGCGCCAGCAACCGGGAGGGAGGGTTCAACAATGAGCAGTTCTTC
TRBV2	-	-	TRBJ2-5	CASGAGLQETQYF	TGTGCCAGCGGGGCGGGGTTACAAGAGACCCAGTACTTC
TRBV6-1	-	TRBD2	TRBJ2-7	CASSEGLAGGKSSYEQYF	TGTGCCAGCAGTGAAGGACTAGCGGGAGGGAAAAGCTCCTACGAGCAGTACTTC
TRBV28	-	TRBD1	TRBJ1-5	CASSPGAGGQPQHF	TGTGCCAGCAGCCCTGGGGCAGGGGGGCAGCCCCAGCATTTT
TRBV5-1	-	TRBD1	TRBJ2-7	CASSRQGDVSYEQYF	TGCGCCAGCAGCAGACAGGGTGACGTCTCCTACGAGCAGTACTTC
TRBV10-2	-	-	TRBJ2-4	CASSGSGTGNKNIQYF	TGCGCCAGCAGTGGCTCCGGAACAGGGAACAAAAACATTCAGTACTTC
TRBV6-5	few	-	TRBJ2-2	CASRYPGESAGELFF	TGTGCCAGCAGATACCCAGGGGAGTCAGCCGGGGAGCTGTTTTTT
TRBV29-1	-	-	TRBJ1-5	CSVGSGPGQPQHF	TGCAGCGTTGGGTCAGGACCCGGACAGCCCCAGCATTTT
TRBV6-6	-	TRBD1	TRBJ1-1	CASSLPQGGATEAFF	TGTGCCAGCAGTTTACCACAGGGGGGGGCCACTGAAGCTTTCTTT
TRBV7-9	-	-	TRBJ1-2	CASSLDGYGYTF	TGTGCCAGCAGCCTAGACGGCTATGGCTACACCTTC
TRBV7-2	-	-	TRBJ1-2	CASSLRTLGNYGYTF	TGTGCCAGCAGCTTAAGGACCCTCGGGAACTATGGCTACACCTTC
TRBV5-4	-	-	TRBJ2-3	CATSRQTGLPDTQYF	TGTGCCACCAGTCGCCAAACGGGCCTCCCAGATACGCAGTATTTT
TRBV29-1	-	-	TRBJ1-2	CSVDRGGGYTF	TGCAGCGTTGACAGGGGCGGTGGCTACACCTTC
TRBV7-9	-	-	TRBJ1-1	CASSPQLNTEAFF	TGTGCCAGCAGCCCTCAATTGAACACTGAAGCTTTCTTT
TRBV19	-	TRBD1	TRBJ2-7	CASSSLSGTGGHQVYEQYF	TGTGCCAGTAGTTCCCTAAGTGGGACAGGGGGTCATCAGGTGTACGAGCAGTACTTC
TRBV6-4	-	-	TRBJ2-2	CASSEVGDGGELFF	TGTGCCAGCAGTGAGGTGGGAGACGGCGGGGAGCTGTTTTTT
TRBV5-1	once	-	TRBJ2-3	CASSLGSGSTDTQYF	TGCGCCAGCAGCTTGGGGAGCGGGAGCACAGATACGCAGTATTTT
TRBV30	-	-	TRBJ2-1	CAWSTRGKQFF	TGTGCCTGGAGTACCCGAGGAAAGCAGTTCTTC
TRBV11-3	-	-	TRBJ2-5	CASSPHSRETQYF	TGTGCCAGCAGCCCCCACTCAAGAGAGACCCAGTACTTC
TRBV15	-	-	TRBJ1-5	CATSRVQGRQPQHF	TGTGCCACCAGCAGAGTACAGGGTCGTCAGCCCCAGCATTTT
TRBV7-8	-	-	TRBJ2-6	CASSPLRVLSSGANVLTF	TGTGCCAGCAGCCCCCTCCGGGTCCTGAGCTCTGGGGCCAACGTCCTGACTTTC
TRBV5-1	-	-	TRBJ2-4	CASSTDLASGNIQYF	TGCGCCAGCAGCACAGACCTAGCGTCTGGAAACATTCAGTACTTC
TRBV5-1	-	TRBD1	TRBJ2-4	CASSPGQGDWKNIQYF	TGCGCCAGCAGTCCTGGACAGGGGGACTGGAAAAACATTCAGTACTTC
TRBV29-1	-	-	TRBJ2-3	CSVEGGGTTDTQYF	TGCAGCGTTGAGGGAGGGGGGACCACAGATACGCAGTATTTT
TRBV6-1	-	-	TRBJ1-2	CASSELGRRGYTF	TGTGCCAGCAGTGAACTCGGACGGCGTGGCTACACCTTC
TRBV10-3	-	-	TRBJ1-2	CATRSTGFNYGYTF	TGTGCCACCCGATCGACAGGCTTTAACTATGGCTACACCTTC
TRBV10-1	-	-	TRBJ2-3	CASSDSLDNTDTQYF	TGCGCCAGCAGTGATAGTCTGGATAACACAGATACGCAGTATTTT
TRBV6-5	-	TRBD1	TRBJ1-1	CASSLKGAITEAFF	TGTGCCAGCAGTTTGAAGGGGGCTATCACTGAAGCTTTCTTT
TRBV5-4	-	TRBD1	TRBJ2-2	CATHNDRGGELFF	TGTGCCACCCACAATGACAGGGGCGGGGAGCTGTTTTTT
TRBV5-1	few	TRBD2	TRBJ2-3	CASSSASGRGTDTQYF	TGCGCCAGCAGCTCAGCTAGCGGGAGAGGAACAGATACGCAGTATTTT
TRBV19	-	TRBD1	TRBJ1-3	CASNERQGGSSGNTIYF	TGTGCCAGCAACGAGCGCCAGGGGGGCAGTTCCGGAAACACCATATATTTT
TRBV6-1	-	-	TRBJ1-5	CASSSDTRQPQHF	TGTGCCAGCAGTTCCGATACGCGGCAGCCCCAGCATTTT
TRBV28	few	-	TRBJ2-2	CASSHESTGELFF	TGTGCCAGCAGTCATGAATCCACCGGGGAGCTGTTTTTT
TRBV11-2	-	-	TRBJ2-5	CASSTLSGRGKRRGETQYF	TGTGCCAGCAGCACTCTTAGCGGCAGGGGGAAGCGCAGGGGCGAGACCCAGTACTTC
TRBV27	once	TRBD2	TRBJ2-2	CASSNPRLAGAVTGELFF	TGTGCCAGCAGCAACCCCCGATTAGCGGGAGCGGTCACCGGGGAGCTGTTTTTT
TRBV28	-	TRBD1	TRBJ1-5	CASKPQGQLNQPQHF	TGTGCCAGTAAACCCCAGGGACAGCTCAATCAGCCCCAGCATTTT
TRBV19	-	-	TRBJ2-1	CASSTAGTRYNEQFF	TGTGCCAGTAGTACGGCGGGAACACGTTACAATGAGCAGTTCTTC